Below, one T cell receptor (beta chain) is given with its context. This sample stems from a study of shared clonotypes between healthy human individuals. V was trimmed by 0 bases and J by 0 bases, leaving 9 bases between them. CDR3 length equals 16 residues. CDR1 is LGHNA, CDR2 YSLEER, per germline. Sequencing was performed with immunoSEQ multiplex PCR; in TCRdb, only in-frame clones are kept and a portion is missing. This sample has a few million clones, with approximately 95% found just once. The donors were all Caucasian adults (living in Nashville, Tennessee). This rearrangement joins TRBV4-3 to TRBJ2-1; D gene ambiguous. This receptor was identified in a man in his late teens or twenties in good health. Some clones in this sample may be carry-over from other donors' samples. The sample comprised naive CD4+ T cells from PBMCs. The subset denotes: CD45RA+ positively selected. As DNA, the CDR3 is TGCGCCAGCAGCCAAGAGGTGGTGAGCTCCTACAATGAGCAGTTCTTC. It specifies CASSQEVVSSYNEQFF.